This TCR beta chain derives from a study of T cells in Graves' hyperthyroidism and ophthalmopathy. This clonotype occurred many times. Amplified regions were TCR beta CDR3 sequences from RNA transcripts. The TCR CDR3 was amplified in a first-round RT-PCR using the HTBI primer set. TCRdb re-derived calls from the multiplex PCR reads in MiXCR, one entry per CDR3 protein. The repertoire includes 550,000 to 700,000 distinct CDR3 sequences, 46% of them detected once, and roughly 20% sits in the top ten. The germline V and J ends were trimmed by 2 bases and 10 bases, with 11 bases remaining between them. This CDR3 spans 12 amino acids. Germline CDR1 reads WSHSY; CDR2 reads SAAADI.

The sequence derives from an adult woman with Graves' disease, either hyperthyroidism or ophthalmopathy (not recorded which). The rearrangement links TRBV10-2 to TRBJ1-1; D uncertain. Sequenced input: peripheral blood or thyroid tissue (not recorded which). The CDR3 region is CASSEVPVGAFF. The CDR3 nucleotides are TGCGCCAGCAGTGAGGTTCCCGTTGGAGCTTTCTTT.